This entry features one T cell receptor beta chain sequence. Its antigen is not identified. TCRdb fed the RT-PCR reads into MiXCR, producing one record per CDR3 protein. This sample yields 450,000 to 500,000 distinct CDR3 sequences, of which approximately 11% are seen a single time; about 12% belongs to the top ten. Unmatched junction bases numbered 15, after V lost 6 bases and J lost 9 bases. CDR3 length: 15 amino acids. Germline-derived CDR1 and CDR2 are DFQATT and SNEGSKA (reference sequence). This sample stems from a study of response to subunit inactivated influenza vaccine. Overall study results and limits: Each seasonal influenza vaccination, the authors suggested, recruits few new T cells.

This clonotype originated in a man aged 50-60 years who received an inactivated influenza vaccine. V gene TRBV20-1 combines with J gene TRBJ2-2; the match to TRBD1 covers 8 bases. The source was PBMCs from blood, collected more than 35 days after vaccination. The CDR3 spells CSATSPAGGGRELFF. Written as DNA, the CDR3 is TGCAGTGCAACCAGCCCGGCAGGGGGCGGCAGGGAGCTGTTTTTT.